Presented here are 19 T cell receptor beta chains from one specimen sequenced in a study of blood T cells in healthy people across ages. Primers used in a second PCR of roughly 6 to 12 cycles were a sample-barcoded 5' primer and a J-beta primer mix. TCRdb analysed the 5' RACE reads with MiXCR anew, one entry per CDR3 protein. Here the sample spans about 1.4 million distinct CDR3 sequences, approximately 59% being singletons. Sample: blood. These receptors all come from a man between 18 and 29 years old in good health.

This chain joins TRBV4-1 and TRBJ2-7, with 9 bases matching TRBD2. Germline CDR1 is MGHRA and CDR2 is YSYEKL. V gave up 1 base and J gave up 3 bases; unmatched junction bases: 7. The CDR3 loop spans 16 amino acids. CDR3 sequence: CASSQAGLAGSYEQYF. The CDR3 nucleotides are TGCGCCAGCAGCCAAGCTGGGCTAGCGGGGAGCTACGAGCAGTACTTC.

The chain combines TRBV10-3 with TRBJ1-6; 7 nucleotides align to TRBD1. Germline loops: CDR1 ENHRY, CDR2 SYGVKD. This CDR3 region has 14 residues. V shed 3 bases, J shed 6 bases, and the junction held 2 bases outside the gene matches. CDR3 nucleotide sequence: TGTGCCATCAGTGACCGGGACAGTAATTCACCCCTCCACTTT. Translated, it gives CAISDRDSNSPLHF.

This chain uses TRBV12-3 or TRBV12-4 with TRBJ2-3; 7 nucleotides match TRBD2. There are 15 residues in the CDR3. Unmatched junction bases numbered 11, after V lost 5 bases and J lost 6 bases. The CDR3 protein is CASSPGASGTDTQYF. The CDR3, as DNA: TGTGCCAGCAGTCCCGGTGCTAGCGGTACGGATACGCAGTATTTT.

The gene calls are TRBV27 and TRBJ2-1; perhaps TRBD1 as D (5 bases). V lost 3 bases and J lost 7, with 19 bases in between. Germline CDR1 is MNHEY and CDR2 is SMNVEV (reference sequence). The CDR3 length is 16 residues. The CDR3 nucleotides read TGTGCCAGCAGTTTTAAGGTTTGGGGCGTTGGGAATGAGCAGTTCTTC. It specifies CASSFKVWGVGNEQFF.

The CDR3 here is CASSEYGTGDYEQYF. The CDR3 DNA reads TGTGCCAGCAGTGAATACGGGACAGGGGACTACGAGCAGTACTTC. This chain connects TRBV25-1 to TRBJ2-7; the match to TRBD1 covers 10 bases. V trimming: 0 bases; J trimming: 3 bases; junction bases outside the gene matches: 2. Looked up from germline, CDR1 is MGHDK and CDR2 is SYGVNS. The CDR3 consists of 15 residues.

The chain carries TRBV11-3 and TRBJ1-1, with D tentatively TRBD1 (6 bases). V lost 9 bases and J 6 bases, leaving 17 bases between the germline ends. The CDR3 consists of 13 residues. CDR1 is SGHNT and CDR2 is YENEEA in the germline V gene. The CDR3 DNA sequence: TGTGCCAGTAAAGGGCCCGGGGGCGCTGAAGCTTTCTTT. Protein sequence: CASKGPGGAEAFF.

J is TRBJ2-5 and V is TRBV7-8; 7 bases match TRBD2. The end of the DNA aligns better with TRBJ2-7, so the J call may be wrong. The CDR3 is made up of 13 amino acids. The germline V gene encodes CDR1 SGHVS and CDR2 FQNEAQ. CDR3 coding DNA: TGTGCCAGCACCGACAGCGGGGCCTACGAGCAGTACTTC. This translates into CASTDSGAYEQYF.

Only a few counts were recorded for this clonotype. V is TRBV15 and J is TRBJ1-5; D is perhaps TRBD1 (5 bases). This CDR3 contains 14 residues. With 9 bases removed from V and 0 bases from J, the gap between germline ends came to 12 bases. Per germline, CDR1 LNHNV and CDR2 YYDKDF (reference sequence). The CDR3: CATDTGFSNQPQHF. CDR3 DNA: TGTGCCACGGACACGGGGTTTAGCAATCAGCCCCAGCATTTT.

V gene TRBV20-1 combines with J gene TRBJ1-2; D gene unclear. V shed 6 bases and J shed 5 bases, with 16 bases lying between them. Germline V CDR1 and CDR2: DFQATT, SNEGSKA (reference sequence). This CDR3 spans 13 amino acids. CDR3 sequence: CSAPPGNPYGYTF. The CDR3 DNA reads TGCAGTGCCCCCCCGGGGAACCCTTATGGCTACACCTTC.

The chain links TRBV5-1 to TRBJ1-2, with 7 bases aligning to TRBD1. Germline trimming cut 0 bases from V and 4 bases from J; bases unmatched to any gene: 9. The CDR3 totals 16 residues. The germline CDR1 and CDR2 sequences are SGHRS and YFSETQ. CDR3 in DNA: TGCGCCAGCAGCTTGGAAGGGGACAGCCAAGTCTATGGCTACACCTTC. The encoded protein is CASSLEGDSQVYGYTF.

The V and J genes are TRBV6-5 and TRBJ2-1, with 10 bases fitting TRBD1. This CDR3 region has 15 residues. V lost 5 bases to trimming and J lost 6 bases; unmatched junction nucleotides: 7. CDR1 MNHEY and CDR2 SVGAGI come from the germline V gene. The CDR3 is CASSNGQGGVNEQFF. CDR3 nucleotides: TGTGCCAGCAGTAACGGACAGGGGGGAGTCAATGAGCAGTTCTTC.

V usage is TRBV6-2 or TRBV6-3 and J usage is TRBJ2-6; no clear D gene. This CDR3 contains 16 residues. Trimming cost V 5 bases and J 0 bases, with 11 bases left between them. Germline lookup yields CDR1 MNHEY and CDR2 SVGEGT. CDR3 bases: TGTGCCAGCAGTAACCGGGCCTTCTCTGGGGCCAACGTCCTGACTTTC. Its translation is CASSNRAFSGANVLTF.

The chain carries TRBV29-1 and TRBJ1-1; D is possibly TRBD1 (6 bases). Germline V gene lookup returns CDR1 SQVTM and CDR2 ANQGSEA. The CDR3 extends over 10 amino acids. Trimming stripped 7 bases from V and 6 bases from J, with 9 bases between. CDR3 nucleotides: TGCAGCGGGAGGACAGCTGAAGCTTTCTTT. Its translation is CSGRTAEAFF.

This clonotype has just a few counts. This clone may be a read error of a much larger clone one base away. The chain is built from TRBV6-2 or TRBV6-3 and TRBJ2-7; TRBD1 agrees at 7 bases. The junction had 2 bases not matched to a gene; V was cut back by 2 bases and J by 1 base. Germline CDR1 is MNHEY and CDR2 is SVGEGT. The CDR3 totals 14 residues. CDR3 residues: CASSYGTESYEQYF. The CDR3 DNA reads TGTGCCAGCAGTTACGGGACAGAGTCCTACGAGCAGTACTTC.

This clonotype is a singleton in its sample. Here the CDR3 DNA reads TGTGCCAGCAGTTTTACCGGACGCTCCTACGAGCAGTTCTTC. This encodes CASSFTGRSYEQFF. The chain uses TRBV28 and TRBJ2-1; D is ambiguous. Between the trimmed V and J ends, which lost 3 bases and 10 bases, there was a span of 16 bases. Germline V gene lookup returns CDR1 MDHEN and CDR2 SYDVKM. This CDR3 region has 14 residues.

This clonotype was seen more than once but under ten times. This chain uses TRBV5-1 with TRBJ2-1; 9 bases line up with TRBD2. The CDR3 consists of 15 residues. Germline assignment: CDR1 SGHRS and CDR2 YFSETQ. The V gene end was trimmed by 4 bases and the J gene end by 4 bases; junction bases not matched to a gene: 6. CDR3 region: CASSGVAGDYNEQFF. CDR3 bases: TGCGCCAGCAGCGGCGTAGCGGGGGATTACAATGAGCAGTTCTTC.

This clonotype was recorded once. This chain connects TRBV5-1 to TRBJ2-7, with TRBD1 as a possible D gene (5 bases). Germline V gives CDR1 SGHRS, CDR2 YFSETQ. The CDR3 loop spans 16 amino acids. The ends were cut back, 1 base at V and 7 bases at J, with 21 bases in the middle. The CDR3 sequence: CASSLFGPQGEDEQYF. CDR3 coding DNA: TGCGCCAGCAGCTTGTTCGGGCCCCAGGGTGAGGATGAGCAGTACTTC.

This chain joins TRBV10-3 and TRBJ2-5; tentatively, D is TRBD1 (6 bases). Trimming pared 3 bases from V and 2 bases from J, leaving 13 bases between. This CDR3 is 15 amino acids long. The germline V gene encodes CDR1 ENHRY and CDR2 SYGVKD. CDR3 sequence (DNA): TGTGCCATCAGTGACACAGGGTCCTCTCAAGAGACCCAGTACTTC. Its protein product is CAISDTGSSQETQYF.

Comment on this clonotype: One end of the junction does not line up with germline, which may come from a read error. This chain joins TRBV27 and TRBJ1-2, with 7 nucleotides matching TRBD1. Germline CDR1 MNHEY, CDR2 SMNVEV (reference sequence). The CDR3 runs 14 residues. The CDR3 sequence is CASSRDRDADGHTF. DNA for the CDR3: TGTGCCAGCAGTCGTGACAGGGATGCGGATGGCCACACCTTC.